One and the same sample provided the 26 T cell receptor beta chains below, sequenced in a study of T cells in localized non-small cell lung cancer. The protocol was immunoSEQ multiplex PCR, while the TCRdb copy is restricted to in-frame clones and leaves out a portion. The sample lists around 48,000 clones; roughly 80% were seen once. This specimen consisted of peripheral blood, obtained before any cancer treatment. These receptor sequences come from a man between 40 and 70 years old with stage I squamous cell lung carcinoma.

The rearrangement links TRBV25-1 to TRBJ1-1; 10 positions agree with TRBD1. Losses at the gene ends were 2 bases for V and 7 bases for J; bases not matched to a gene: 4. The germline V gene encodes CDR1 MGHDK and CDR2 SYGVNS. The CDR3 covers 14 residues. CDR3 residues: CASSEGRDRGEAFF. The CDR3 DNA follows: TGTGCCAGCAGTGAAGGCCGGGACAGGGGTGAAGCTTTCTTT.

This clone was observed a single time. The V and J genes are TRBV5-4 and TRBJ1-5; perhaps TRBD1 as D (5 bases). This CDR3 region has 15 residues. Germline CDR1 is SGHNT and CDR2 is YYREEE (reference sequence). V dropped 0 bases and J dropped 10 bases, with 17 bases sitting between them. DNA of the CDR3: TGTGCCAGCAGCTTGGGGGACGGCTTAAACTCACCCCAGCATTTT. This translates into CASSLGDGLNSPQHF.

This clone was recorded once. The J gene is TRBJ1-6, the V gene TRBV4-1, with a weak D call TRBD1 (5 bases). The CDR3 has 15 residues. Trimming cost V 4 bases and J 5 bases, with 12 bases left between them. CDR1 MGHRA and CDR2 YSYEKL come from the germline V gene. In nucleotides, the CDR3 is TGCGCCAGCAGCCGGAAAACAGGAGATAATTCACCCCTCCACTTT. It is translated as CASSRKTGDNSPLHF.

The V and J genes are TRBV6-1 and TRBJ1-5; D perhaps matches TRBD1 (5 bases). In germline, CDR1 is MNHNS, CDR2 SASEGT. Trimming pared 7 bases from V and 6 bases from J, leaving 13 bases between. The CDR3 runs 13 residues. DNA of the CDR3: TGTGCCAGCAATATAAGGGGCGGTCAGCCCCAGCATTTT. It encodes CASNIRGGQPQHF.

This clone was seen once. The V call is TRBV9, the J call TRBJ2-3, with TRBD1 identical over 8 bases. Trimming removed 0 bases from V and 1 base from J; junction bases left unmatched: 4. The CDR3 consists of 16 residues. The germline V gene encodes CDR1 SGDLS and CDR2 YYNGEE. The CDR3 sequence: CASSVVPGQGTDTQYF. The CDR3 DNA reads TGTGCCAGCAGCGTAGTTCCGGGACAGGGCACAGATACGCAGTATTTT.

The rearrangement links TRBV6-5 to TRBJ2-7; D may be TRBD1 (6 bases). The CDR3 runs to 13 residues. Deletions cut 7 bases from V and 2 bases from J, with 12 bases between. The V gene's germline CDR1 is MNHEY and CDR2 SVGAGI. In DNA, the CDR3 is TGTGCCAGCACTTCGGACAGAACCTACGAGCAGTACTTC. Protein product: CASTSDRTYEQYF.

V and J are TRBV7-9 and TRBJ1-2, with a possible D match to TRBD1 (6 bases). Germline values: CDR1 SEHNR, CDR2 FQNEAQ (reference sequence). V shed 3 bases and J shed 6 bases, with 11 bases lying between them. There are 13 residues in the CDR3. The CDR3 DNA sequence: TGTGCCAGCAGCTTGGCGGGGGGGCATGGCTACACCTTC. It encodes CASSLAGGHGYTF.

The gene calls are TRBV30 and TRBJ1-2, with TRBD1 as a possible D gene (5 bases). Germline V gives CDR1 GTSNPN, CDR2 SVGIG (reference sequence). The CDR3 has 14 residues. V was shortened by 0 bases and J by 4 bases, with 12 bases between the two germline ends. This CDR3 is CAWSVPGGGYGYTF. CDR3 in DNA: TGTGCCTGGAGTGTACCGGGGGGAGGCTATGGCTACACCTTC.

The chain employs TRBV5-6 and TRBJ2-6; no firm D call. Germline CDR1 SGHDT, CDR2 YYEEEE. The ends were cut back, 1 base at V and 9 bases at J, with 11 bases in the middle. This CDR3 region has 14 residues. For the CDR3, the DNA is TGTGCCAGCAGCTTGTGGCAGGCAAACAACGTCCTGACTTTC. It translates to CASSLWQANNVLTF.

V and J are TRBV11-2 and TRBJ2-7, with D unclear. The CDR3 runs to 15 residues. The germline V gene has CDR1 SGHAT and CDR2 FQNNGV. Trimming removed 0 bases at V and 0 bases at J, with 9 bases between. Here the CDR3 DNA reads TGTGCCAGCAGCTTAGATCCCCTGGCCTCCTACGAGCAGTACTTC. It specifies CASSLDPLASYEQYF.

The J gene is TRBJ2-7, the V gene TRBV5-1; D is possibly TRBD1 (6 bases). Germline CDR1 is SGHRS and CDR2 is YFSETQ. Trimming took off 4 bases at V and 4 bases at J, with 15 bases between the two ends. This CDR3 is built from 14 residues. The CDR3 spells CASSGGAGVYEQYF. The CDR3 DNA reads TGCGCCAGCAGCGGTGGCGCAGGGGTTTACGAGCAGTACTTC.

Sample share makes this clone hyperexpanded. The V and J genes are TRBV4-3 and TRBJ1-3; weak D call: TRBD1 (5 bases). Deletions cut 2 bases from V and 1 base from J, with 15 bases between. Germline V lookup: CDR1 LGHNA, CDR2 YSLEER. This CDR3 has 17 residues. CDR3 nucleotide sequence: TGCGCCAGCAGCCAACGGCAGGGTGGGAGATCTGGAAACACCATATATTTT. It encodes CASSQRQGGRSGNTIYF.

The V and J genes are TRBV5-4 and TRBJ1-3, with D hard to call. The CDR3 length is 17 residues. The germline gives CDR1 SGHNT, CDR2 YYREEE (reference sequence). V lost 4 bases, J lost 0 bases, and 17 bases lay in between. The CDR3 protein is CASSHGVDRSSGNTIYF. CDR3 sequence (DNA): TGTGCCAGCAGCCATGGTGTCGACCGCAGCTCTGGAAACACCATATATTTT. The whole variable domain, remainder taken from reference TRBV5-4 and TRBJ1-3, is ETGVTQSPTHLIKTRGQQVTLRCSSQSGHNTVSWYQQALGQGPQFIFQYYREEENGRGNFPPRFSGLQFPNYSSELNVNALELDDSALYLCASSHGVDRSSGNTIYFGEGSWLTVV.

This clone has more than one count but fewer than ten. V gene TRBV28 combines with J gene TRBJ2-7, with D perhaps matching TRBD1 (5 bases). Trimming stripped 2 bases from V and 7 bases from J, with 12 bases between. Germline CDR1 is MDHEN and CDR2 is SYDVKM. This CDR3 is built from 13 residues. The DNA for the CDR3 is TGTGCCAGCAGTTTAGACAGACGCCTTGAGCAGTACTTC. This sequence encodes CASSLDRRLEQYF.

The chain has TRBV11-1 and TRBJ2-3; no reliable D call. The CDR3 has 15 amino acids. CDR1 and CDR2 (germline): SGHAT, FQDESV (reference sequence). With 3 bases removed from V and 2 bases from J, the gap between germline ends came to 12 bases. CDR3 protein: CASSFDLPPTDTQYF. CDR3 nucleotides: TGTGCCAGCAGCTTTGACCTCCCACCCACAGATACGCAGTATTTT.

The chain links TRBV9 to TRBJ2-5, with D perhaps TRBD1 or TRBD2 (5 bases each). The DNA end is a closer match to TRBJ2-7, so the J assignment may be wrong. Germline V gene lookup returns CDR1 SGDLS and CDR2 YYNGEE. The CDR3 consists of 14 residues. The CDR3 is CASSVWDGAYEQYF. The CDR3 DNA is TGTGCCAGCAGCGTCTGGGACGGAGCCTACGAGCAGTACTTC.

The V and J genes are TRBV30 and TRBJ2-3; 8 nucleotides match TRBD2. CDR3 length: 14 residues. CDR1 GTSNPN and CDR2 SVGIG come from the germline V gene (reference sequence). Unmatched junction bases numbered 9, after V lost 7 bases and J lost 3 bases. The CDR3 spells CASGHSGGTDTQYF. CDR3 in DNA: TGTGCCTCTGGACACAGCGGGGGTACAGATACGCAGTATTTT.

This clone was picked up a small number of times. One end of the junction is discordant with germline, which a read error may explain. The chain has TRBV19 and TRBJ1-1; D is unclear. CDR1 and CDR2 (germline): LNHDA, SQIVND (reference sequence). The CDR3 loop spans 14 amino acids. Written as DNA, the CDR3 is TGTGCCAGTAGTATAGTGGTACCGAACGCTGAAGCTTTCTTT. It codes for CASSIVVPNAEAFF.

A single count supports this clone. The gene calls are TRBV6-4 and TRBJ1-4; no clear D. The V end was cut by 4 bases, the J end by 8 bases, with 5 bases between. The V gene's germline CDR1 is MRHNA and CDR2 SNTAGT. The CDR3 runs 11 residues. The CDR3 here is CASSVLEKLFF. CDR3 DNA: TGTGCCAGCAGTGTTCTCGAAAAACTGTTTTTT.

The CDR3 sequence: CASSEGFRYTF. The CDR3 nucleotides read TGTGCCAGCAGCGAGGGATTTCGGTACACCTTC. The chain combines TRBV9 with TRBJ1-2; D remains unclear. The CDR3 consists of 11 residues. With 3 bases removed from V and 11 bases from J, the gap between germline ends came to 11 bases. The V gene's germline CDR1 is SGDLS and CDR2 YYNGEE.

This clone was detected only once. The V gene is TRBV27, the J gene TRBJ1-2; 7 positions agree with TRBD1. Trimming removed 6 bases from V and 10 bases from J; junction bases left unmatched: 17. This CDR3 has 15 residues. Germline CDR1 is MNHEY and CDR2 is SMNVEV (reference sequence). The CDR3 region is CASSPIRQGKRVYTF. The CDR3 DNA is TGTGCCAGCAGCCCTATTCGACAGGGAAAGAGAGTCTACACCTTC.

The chain carries TRBV5-1 and TRBJ2-4; D is possibly TRBD2 (6 bases). This CDR3 comprises 15 residues. Trimming stripped 0 bases from V and 5 bases from J, with 12 bases between. Germline CDR1 is SGHRS and CDR2 is YFSETQ. The CDR3 spells CASSLVGREENIQYF. The CDR3 DNA is TGCGCCAGCAGCTTGGTGGGCAGGGAGGAAAACATTCAGTACTTC.

The chain joins TRBV20-1 to TRBJ2-1, with 7 positions matching TRBD1. The CDR3 length is 11 residues. V trimming: 4 bases; J trimming: 9 bases; junction bases outside the gene matches: 3. Germline CDR1 is DFQATT and CDR2 is SNEGSKA (reference sequence). The CDR3 DNA reads TGCAGTGCTAACAGGGGTTTTGAGCAGTTCTTC. As protein: CSANRGFEQFF.

This clone was counted a few times. The rearrangement uses TRBV28 and TRBJ1-5; D not resolved. Germline CDR1 reads MDHEN; CDR2 reads SYDVKM. Between the trimmed V and J ends, which lost 2 bases and 5 bases, there was a span of 19 bases. The CDR3 consists of 17 residues. The CDR3 is CASSLESVFSVDQPQHF. The CDR3, as DNA: TGTGCCAGCAGTTTAGAATCAGTTTTCTCGGTGGATCAGCCCCAGCATTTT.

J is TRBJ1-5 and V is TRBV30, with D perhaps TRBD1 (5 bases). CDR1 and CDR2 from the germline V gene are GTSNPN and SVGIG (reference sequence). This CDR3 comprises 15 residues. Trimming removed 3 bases from V and 3 bases from J, with 15 bases in between. The CDR3 region is CAWSARGAFNQPQHF. The CDR3 coding sequence is TGTGCCTGGAGCGCCCGCGGGGCCTTCAATCAGCCCCAGCATTTT.

The table lists this clone with many counts. Other DNA sequences of this sample code for an identical CDR3. The chain employs TRBV6-5 and TRBJ1-3; D not resolved. The CDR3 is 15 amino acids. Trimming pared 6 bases from V and 0 bases from J, leaving 12 bases between. Germline lookup yields CDR1 MNHEY and CDR2 SVGAGI. CDR3 nucleotide sequence: TGTGCCAGCAGGTCCTCGGGCCACTCTGGAAACACCATATATTTT. Protein product: CASRSSGHSGNTIYF.